Given below is one T cell receptor (beta chain) in context. Its antigen is currently unknown. This specimen belongs to a study of human T cells and chemical hapten exposure. Study summary: A mostly female patient group had alopecia areata, totalis or universalis. Study conclusions and caveats: Against controls, expanded TCRs gave rise to significantly more large CDR3 similarity clusters. Donors had alopecia, so their immune response may differ from healthy people's.

Germline CDR1 and CDR2: SGDLS and YYNGEE. The CDR3 contains 16 residues. The V end lost 4 bases, the J end lost 0 bases, and 17 bases lay between the germline ends. A single record per CDR3 protein comes from TCRdb applying MiXCR to the RACE reads. Among more than 100,000 distinct CDR3 sequences listed, roughly 13% were seen once. The time point here: patch test 1, 2 weeks after DPC sensitization. Treatment reported: therapeutic diphenylcyclopropenone sensitization with weekly scalp DPC. Samples of blood were obtained prior to the application of each patch test. This TCR came from a man aged 18 to 29 with alopecia areata. Some clones in this sample may be carry-over from other donors' samples. Sequencing used whole blood, obtained in connection with sensitization to the hapten diphenylcyclopropenone (DPC). The V gene is TRBV9, the J gene TRBJ2-7; a possible D gene is TRBD2 (6 bases). This chain's CDR3 is CASSPTERAASYEQYF. The CDR3 DNA is TGTGCCAGCAGCCCAACGGAGCGGGCGGCCTCCTACGAGCAGTACTTC.